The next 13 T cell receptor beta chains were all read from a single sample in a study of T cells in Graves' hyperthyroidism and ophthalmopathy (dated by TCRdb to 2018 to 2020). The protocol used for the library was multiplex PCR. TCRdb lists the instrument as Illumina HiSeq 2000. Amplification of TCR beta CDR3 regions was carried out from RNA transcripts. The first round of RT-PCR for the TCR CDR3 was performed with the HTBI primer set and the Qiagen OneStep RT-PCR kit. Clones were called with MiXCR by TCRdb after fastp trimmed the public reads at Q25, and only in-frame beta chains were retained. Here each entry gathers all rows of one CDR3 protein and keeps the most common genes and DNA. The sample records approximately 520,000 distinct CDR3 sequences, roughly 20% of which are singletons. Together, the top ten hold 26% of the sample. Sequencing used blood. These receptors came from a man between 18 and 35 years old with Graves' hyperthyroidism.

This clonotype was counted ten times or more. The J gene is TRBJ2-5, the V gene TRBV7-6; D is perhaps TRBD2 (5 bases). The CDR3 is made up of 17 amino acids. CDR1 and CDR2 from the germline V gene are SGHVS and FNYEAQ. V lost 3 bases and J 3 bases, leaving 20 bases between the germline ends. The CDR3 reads CASSLNRAERTEETQYF. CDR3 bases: TGTGCCAGCAGCTTGAATAGAGCGGAGCGTACTGAAGAGACCCAGTACTTC.

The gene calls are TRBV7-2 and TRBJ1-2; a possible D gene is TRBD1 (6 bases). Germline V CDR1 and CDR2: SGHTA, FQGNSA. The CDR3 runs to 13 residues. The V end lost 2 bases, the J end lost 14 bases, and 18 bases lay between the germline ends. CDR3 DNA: TGTGCCAGCAGCTTACAGCTCAGCGGGGGGCTAACCTTC. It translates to CASSLQLSGGLTF.

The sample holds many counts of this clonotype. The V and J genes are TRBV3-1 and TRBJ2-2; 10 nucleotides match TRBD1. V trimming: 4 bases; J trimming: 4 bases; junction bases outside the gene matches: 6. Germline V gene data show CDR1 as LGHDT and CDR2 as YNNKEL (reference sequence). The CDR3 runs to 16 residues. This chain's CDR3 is CASSPDRGRVTGELFF. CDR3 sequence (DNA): TGTGCCAGCAGCCCAGACAGGGGGCGGGTCACCGGGGAGCTGTTTTTT.

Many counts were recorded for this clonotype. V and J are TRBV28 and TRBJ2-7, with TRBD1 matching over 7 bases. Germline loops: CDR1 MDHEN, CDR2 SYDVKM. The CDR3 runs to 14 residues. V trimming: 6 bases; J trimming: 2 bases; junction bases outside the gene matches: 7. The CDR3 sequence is CASSPGQSAYEQYF. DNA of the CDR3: TGTGCCAGCAGCCCGGGACAGTCCGCCTACGAGCAGTACTTC.

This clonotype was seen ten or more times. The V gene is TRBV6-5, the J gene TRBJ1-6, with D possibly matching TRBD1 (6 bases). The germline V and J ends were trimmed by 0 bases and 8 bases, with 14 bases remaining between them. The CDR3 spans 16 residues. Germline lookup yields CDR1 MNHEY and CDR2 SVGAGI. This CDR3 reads CASSYSGDILYSPLHF. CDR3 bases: TGTGCCAGCAGTTACTCCGGGGACATTCTTTATTCACCCCTCCACTTT.

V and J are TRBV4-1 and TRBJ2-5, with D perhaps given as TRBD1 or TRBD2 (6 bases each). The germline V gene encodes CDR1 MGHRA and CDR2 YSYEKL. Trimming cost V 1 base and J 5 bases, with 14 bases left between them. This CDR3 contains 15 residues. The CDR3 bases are TGCGCCAGCAGCCAAGTTCCGGGGGCCCGGGAGACCCAGTACTTC. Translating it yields CASSQVPGARETQYF.

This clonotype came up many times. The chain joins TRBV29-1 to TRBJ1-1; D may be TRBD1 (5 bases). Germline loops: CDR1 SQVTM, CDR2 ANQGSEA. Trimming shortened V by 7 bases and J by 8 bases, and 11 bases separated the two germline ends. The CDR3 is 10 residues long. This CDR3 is CSALGGEAFF. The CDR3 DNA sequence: TGCAGCGCCCTGGGGGGAGAAGCTTTCTTT.

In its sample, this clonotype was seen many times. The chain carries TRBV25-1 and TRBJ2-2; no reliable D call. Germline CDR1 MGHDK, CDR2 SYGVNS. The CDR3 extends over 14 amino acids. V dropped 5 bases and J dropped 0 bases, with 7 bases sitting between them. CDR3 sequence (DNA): TGTGCCAGCAGTCCCCCGCCGAACACCGGGGAGCTGTTTTTT. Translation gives CASSPPPNTGELFF.

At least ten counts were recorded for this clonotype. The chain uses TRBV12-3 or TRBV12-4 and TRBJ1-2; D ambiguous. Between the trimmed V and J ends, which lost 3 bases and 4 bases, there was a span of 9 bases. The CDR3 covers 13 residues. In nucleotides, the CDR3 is TGTGCCAGCAGTTTTAGGAATGGCTATGGCTACACCTTC. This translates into CASSFRNGYGYTF.

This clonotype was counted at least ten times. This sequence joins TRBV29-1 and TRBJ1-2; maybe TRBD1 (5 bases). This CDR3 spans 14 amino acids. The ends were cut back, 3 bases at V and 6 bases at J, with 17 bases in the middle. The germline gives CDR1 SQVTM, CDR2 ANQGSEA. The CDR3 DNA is TGCAGCGTTGAGGGCGGGGACGACGTCCATGGCTACACCTTC. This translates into CSVEGGDDVHGYTF.

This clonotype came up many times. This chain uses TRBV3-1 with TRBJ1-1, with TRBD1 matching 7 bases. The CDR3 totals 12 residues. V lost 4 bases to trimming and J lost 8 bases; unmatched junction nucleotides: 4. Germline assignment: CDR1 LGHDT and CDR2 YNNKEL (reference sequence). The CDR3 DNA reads TGTGCCAGCAGCCGAACACAGGGGGAAGCTTTCTTT. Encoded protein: CASSRTQGEAFF.

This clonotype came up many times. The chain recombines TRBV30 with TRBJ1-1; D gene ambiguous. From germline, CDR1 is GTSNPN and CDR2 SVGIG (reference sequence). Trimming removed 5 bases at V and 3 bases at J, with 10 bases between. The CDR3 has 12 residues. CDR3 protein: CAWRRMYTEAFF. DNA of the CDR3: TGTGCCTGGCGACGAATGTACACTGAAGCTTTCTTT. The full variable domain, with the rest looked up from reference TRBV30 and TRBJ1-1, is SQTIHQWPATLVQPVGSPLSLECTVEGTSNPNLYWYRQAAGRGLQLLFYSVGIGQISSEVPQNLSASRPQDRQFILSSKKLLLSDSGFYLCAWRRMYTEAFFGQGTRLTVV.

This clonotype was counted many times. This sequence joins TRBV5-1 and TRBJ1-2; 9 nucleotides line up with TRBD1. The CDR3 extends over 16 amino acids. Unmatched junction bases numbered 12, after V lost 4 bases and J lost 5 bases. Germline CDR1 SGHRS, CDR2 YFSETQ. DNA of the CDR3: TGCGCCAGCAGCCTACGTGCGGACAGGGGAGGTTATGGCTACACCTTC. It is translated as CASSLRADRGGYGYTF.